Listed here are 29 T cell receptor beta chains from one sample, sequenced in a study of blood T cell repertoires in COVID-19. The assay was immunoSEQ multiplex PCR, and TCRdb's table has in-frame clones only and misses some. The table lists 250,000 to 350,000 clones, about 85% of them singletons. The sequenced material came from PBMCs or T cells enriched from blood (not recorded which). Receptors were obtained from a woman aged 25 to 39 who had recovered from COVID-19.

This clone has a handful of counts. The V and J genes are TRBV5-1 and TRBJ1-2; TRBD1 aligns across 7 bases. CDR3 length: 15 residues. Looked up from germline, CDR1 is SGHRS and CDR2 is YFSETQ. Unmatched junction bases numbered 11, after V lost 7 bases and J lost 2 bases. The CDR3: CASYAGGSINYGYTF. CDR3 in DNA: TGCGCCAGCTACGCAGGGGGTTCGATAAACTATGGCTACACCTTC.

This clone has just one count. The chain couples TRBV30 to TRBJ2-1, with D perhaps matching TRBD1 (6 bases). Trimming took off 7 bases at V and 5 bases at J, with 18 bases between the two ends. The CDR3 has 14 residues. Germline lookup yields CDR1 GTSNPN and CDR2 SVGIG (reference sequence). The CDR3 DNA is TGTGCCTTTCCAAAAGGGGGAAAAGACAATGAGCAGTTCTTC. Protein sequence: CAFPKGGKDNEQFF.

CDR3 bases: TGCGCCAGCAGCTTGGGGGCGTCTAGCACAGATACGCAGTATTTT. Translation gives CASSLGASSTDTQYF. The chain has TRBV5-1 and TRBJ2-3, with unresolved D. Germline values: CDR1 SGHRS, CDR2 YFSETQ. V was clipped by 0 bases and J by 0 bases, with 8 bases between them. This CDR3 has 15 residues.

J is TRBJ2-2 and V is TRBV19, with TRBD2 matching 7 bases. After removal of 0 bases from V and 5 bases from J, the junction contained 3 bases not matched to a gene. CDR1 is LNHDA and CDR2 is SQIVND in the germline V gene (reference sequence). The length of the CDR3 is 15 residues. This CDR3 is CASSIEGAGTGELFF. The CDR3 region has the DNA TGTGCCAGTAGTATAGAGGGAGCGGGGACCGGGGAGCTGTTTTTT.

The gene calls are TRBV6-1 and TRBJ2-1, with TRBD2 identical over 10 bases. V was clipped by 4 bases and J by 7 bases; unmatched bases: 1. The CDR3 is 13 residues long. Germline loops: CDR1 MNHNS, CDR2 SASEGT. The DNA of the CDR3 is TGTGCCAGCAGTGTAGCGGGGGGTAATGAGCAGTTCTTC. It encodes CASSVAGGNEQFF.

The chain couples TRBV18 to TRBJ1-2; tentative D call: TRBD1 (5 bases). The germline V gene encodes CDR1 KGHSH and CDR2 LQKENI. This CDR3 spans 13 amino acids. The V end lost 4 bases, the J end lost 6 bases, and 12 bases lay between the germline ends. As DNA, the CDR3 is TGTGCCAGCTCACAGGAAGGGGCACATGGCTACACCTTC. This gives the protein CASSQEGAHGYTF. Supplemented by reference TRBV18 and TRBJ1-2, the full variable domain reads NAGVMQNPRHLVRRRGQEARLRCSPMKGHSHVYWYRQLPEEGLKFMVYLQKENIIDESGMPKERFSAEFPKEGPSILRIQQVVRGDSAAYFCASSQEGAHGYTFGSGTRLTVV.

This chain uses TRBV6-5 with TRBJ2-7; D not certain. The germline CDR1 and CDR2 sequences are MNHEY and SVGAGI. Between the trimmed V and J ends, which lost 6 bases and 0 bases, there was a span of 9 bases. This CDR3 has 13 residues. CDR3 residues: CASRRRSSYEQYF. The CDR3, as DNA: TGTGCCAGCAGGCGAAGGAGCTCCTACGAGCAGTACTTC.

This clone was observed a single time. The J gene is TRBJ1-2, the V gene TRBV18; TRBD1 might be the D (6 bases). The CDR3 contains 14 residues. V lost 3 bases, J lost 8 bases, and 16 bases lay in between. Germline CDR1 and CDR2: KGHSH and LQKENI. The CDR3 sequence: CASSPARQDLGYTF. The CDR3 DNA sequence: TGTGCCAGCTCACCGGCCCGACAGGACCTCGGCTACACCTTC. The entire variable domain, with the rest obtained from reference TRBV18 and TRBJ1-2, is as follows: NAGVMQNPRHLVRRRGQEARLRCSPMKGHSHVYWYRQLPEEGLKFMVYLQKENIIDESGMPKERFSAEFPKEGPSILRIQQVVRGDSAAYFCASSPARQDLGYTFGSGTRLTVV.

The CDR3 DNA follows: TGTGCCAGCAGCCTGTCTAGCAAATTTAACCACGAGCAGTACTTC. This codes for CASSLSSKFNHEQYF. This chain links TRBV3-1 (or the pseudogene TRBV3-2) with TRBJ2-7; D may be TRBD2 (5 bases). The V end lost 4 bases, the J end lost 5 bases, and 18 bases lay between the germline ends. Looked up from germline, CDR1 is LGHDT and CDR2 is YNNKEL (reference sequence). CDR3 length: 15 residues.

CDR3 coding DNA: TGTGCCAGCAGCCGGCGGACAGGGGGCGCCTATGGCTACACCTTC. Its protein is CASSRRTGGAYGYTF. This chain links TRBV7-9 with TRBJ1-2; 11 bases agree with TRBD1. V trimming: 5 bases; J trimming: 4 bases; junction bases outside the gene matches: 6. Germline V gives CDR1 SEHNR, CDR2 FQNEAQ (reference sequence). This CDR3 spans 15 amino acids.

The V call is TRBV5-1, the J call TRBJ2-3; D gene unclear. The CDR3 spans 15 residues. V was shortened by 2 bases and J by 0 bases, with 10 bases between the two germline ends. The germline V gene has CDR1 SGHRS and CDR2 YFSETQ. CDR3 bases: TGCGCCAGCAGCTTTTCACTACCTAGCACAGATACGCAGTATTTT. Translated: CASSFSLPSTDTQYF. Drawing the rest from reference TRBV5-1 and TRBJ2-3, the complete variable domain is KAGVTQTPRYLIKTRGQQVTLSCSPISGHRSVSWYQQTPGQGLQFLFEYFSETQRNKGNFPGRFSGRQFSNSRSEMNVSTLELGDSALYLCASSFSLPSTDTQYFGPGTRLTVL.

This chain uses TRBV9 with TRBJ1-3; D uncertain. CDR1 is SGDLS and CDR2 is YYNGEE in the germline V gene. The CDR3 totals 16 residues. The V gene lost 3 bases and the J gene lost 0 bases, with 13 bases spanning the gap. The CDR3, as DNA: TGTGCCAGCAGCGGGGCCCGCGCGTACTCTGGAAACACCATATATTTT. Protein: CASSGARAYSGNTIYF.

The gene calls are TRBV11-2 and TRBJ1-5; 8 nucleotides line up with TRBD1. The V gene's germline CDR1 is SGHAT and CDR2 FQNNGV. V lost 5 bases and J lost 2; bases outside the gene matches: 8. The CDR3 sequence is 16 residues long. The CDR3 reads CASSPGTGSGNQPQHF. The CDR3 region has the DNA TGTGCCAGCAGCCCAGGGACAGGATCGGGCAATCAGCCCCAGCATTTT.

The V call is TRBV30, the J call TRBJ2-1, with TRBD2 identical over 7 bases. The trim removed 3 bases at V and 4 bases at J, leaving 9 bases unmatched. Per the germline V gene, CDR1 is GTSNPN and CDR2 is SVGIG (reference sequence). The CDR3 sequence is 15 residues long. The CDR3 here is CAWSRGAGDYNEQFF. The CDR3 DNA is TGTGCCTGGAGCCGAGGGGCGGGGGATTACAATGAGCAGTTCTTC.

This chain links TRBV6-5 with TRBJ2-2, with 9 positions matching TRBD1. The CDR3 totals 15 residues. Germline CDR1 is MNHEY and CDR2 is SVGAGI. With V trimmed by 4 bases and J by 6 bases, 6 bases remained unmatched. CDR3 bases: TGTGCCAGCAGTTCCGGGACAGGGAGGGCCGGGGAGCTGTTTTTT. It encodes CASSSGTGRAGELFF.

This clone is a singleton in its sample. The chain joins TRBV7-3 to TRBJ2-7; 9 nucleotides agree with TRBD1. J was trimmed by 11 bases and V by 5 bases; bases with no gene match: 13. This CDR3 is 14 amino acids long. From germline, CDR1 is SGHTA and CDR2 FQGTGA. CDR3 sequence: CASSTKSGQGLEYF. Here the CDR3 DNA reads TGTGCCAGCAGCACAAAATCGGGACAGGGACTGGAGTACTTC.

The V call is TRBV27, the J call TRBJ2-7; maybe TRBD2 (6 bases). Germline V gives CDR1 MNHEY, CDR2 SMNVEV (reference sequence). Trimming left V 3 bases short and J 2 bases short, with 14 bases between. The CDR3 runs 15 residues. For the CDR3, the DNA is TGTGCCAGCAGTTTGGACGGGGGAGGCCCCTACGAGCAGTACTTC. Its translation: CASSLDGGGPYEQYF.

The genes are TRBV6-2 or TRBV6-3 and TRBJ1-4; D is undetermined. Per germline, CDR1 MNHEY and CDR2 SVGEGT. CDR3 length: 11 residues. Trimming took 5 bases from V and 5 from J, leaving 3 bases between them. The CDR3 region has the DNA TGTGCCAGCAGTCAGAATGAAAAACTGTTTTTT. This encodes CASSQNEKLFF.

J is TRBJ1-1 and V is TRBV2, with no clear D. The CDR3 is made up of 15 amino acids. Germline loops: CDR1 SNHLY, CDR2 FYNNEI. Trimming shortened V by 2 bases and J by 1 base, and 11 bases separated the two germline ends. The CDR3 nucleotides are TGTGCCAGCAGTGAACTCACTGTCCCGAACACTGAAGCTTTCTTT. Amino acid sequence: CASSELTVPNTEAFF.

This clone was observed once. The DNA of the CDR3 is TGTGCCAGTAGTATTGGGGGCCAACTGAACACTGAAGCTTTCTTT. It codes for CASSIGGQLNTEAFF. The chain joins TRBV19 to TRBJ1-1, with a possible D match to TRBD1 (6 bases). V dropped 3 bases and J dropped 0 bases, with 11 bases sitting between them. The length of the CDR3 is 15 residues. The V gene's germline CDR1 is LNHDA and CDR2 SQIVND (reference sequence).

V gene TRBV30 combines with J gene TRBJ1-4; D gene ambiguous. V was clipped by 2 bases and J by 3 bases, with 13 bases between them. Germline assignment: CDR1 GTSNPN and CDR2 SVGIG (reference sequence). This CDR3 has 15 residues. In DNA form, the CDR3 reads TGTGCCTGGAGTATAACTCAGGTGCCTAATGAAAAACTGTTTTTT. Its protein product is CAWSITQVPNEKLFF.

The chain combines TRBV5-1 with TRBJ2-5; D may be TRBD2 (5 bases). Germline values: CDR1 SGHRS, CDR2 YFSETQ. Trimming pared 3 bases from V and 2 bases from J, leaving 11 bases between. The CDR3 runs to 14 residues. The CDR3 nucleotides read TGCGCCAGCAGCTCGGGAAACCCTCAAGAGACCCAGTACTTC. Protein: CASSSGNPQETQYF. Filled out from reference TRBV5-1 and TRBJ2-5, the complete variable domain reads KAGVTQTPRYLIKTRGQQVTLSCSPISGHRSVSWYQQTPGQGLQFLFEYFSETQRNKGNFPGRFSGRQFSNSRSEMNVSTLELGDSALYLCASSSGNPQETQYFGPGTRLLVL.

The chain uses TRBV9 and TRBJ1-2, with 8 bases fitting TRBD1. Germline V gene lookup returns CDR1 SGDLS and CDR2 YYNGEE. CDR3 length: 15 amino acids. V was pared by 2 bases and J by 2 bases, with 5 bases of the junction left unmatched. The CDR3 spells CASSVSGGANYGYTF. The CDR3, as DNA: TGTGCCAGCAGCGTCTCAGGGGGCGCGAACTATGGCTACACCTTC.

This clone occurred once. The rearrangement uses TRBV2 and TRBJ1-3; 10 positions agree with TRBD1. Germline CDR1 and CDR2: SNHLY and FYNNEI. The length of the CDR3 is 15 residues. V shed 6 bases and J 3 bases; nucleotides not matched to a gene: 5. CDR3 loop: CASSSDRGHGNTIYF. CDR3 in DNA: TGTGCCAGCAGCTCCGACAGGGGGCATGGAAACACCATATATTTT. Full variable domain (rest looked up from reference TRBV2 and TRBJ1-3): EPEVTQTPSHQVTQMGQEVILRCVPISNHLYFYWYRQILGQKVEFLVSFYNNEISEKSEIFDDQFSVERPDGSNFTLKIRSTKLEDSAMYFCASSSDRGHGNTIYFGEGSWLTVV.

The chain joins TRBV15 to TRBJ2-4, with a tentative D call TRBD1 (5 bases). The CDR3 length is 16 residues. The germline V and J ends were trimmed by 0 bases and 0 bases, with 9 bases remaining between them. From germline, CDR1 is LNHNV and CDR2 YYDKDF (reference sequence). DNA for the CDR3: TGTGCCACCAGCAGAGATAATAGGGGAGCCAAAAACATTCAGTACTTC. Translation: CATSRDNRGAKNIQYF. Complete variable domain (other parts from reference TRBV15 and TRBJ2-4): DAMVIQNPRYQVTQFGKPVTLSCSQTLNHNVMYWYQQKSSQAPKLLFHYYDKDFNNEADTPDNFQSRRPNTSFCFLDIRSPGLGDTAMYLCATSRDNRGAKNIQYFGAGTRLSVL.

DNA of the CDR3: TGTGCCAGCAGCGTACCACAGGGTACCTTCCTGGGCTACACCTTC. This translates into CASSVPQGTFLGYTF. The chain uses TRBV5-4 and TRBJ1-2, with D possibly matching TRBD1 (6 bases). Trimming took 4 bases from V and 8 from J, leaving 21 bases between them. Germline V lookup: CDR1 SGHNT, CDR2 YYREEE (reference sequence). The CDR3 runs 15 residues.

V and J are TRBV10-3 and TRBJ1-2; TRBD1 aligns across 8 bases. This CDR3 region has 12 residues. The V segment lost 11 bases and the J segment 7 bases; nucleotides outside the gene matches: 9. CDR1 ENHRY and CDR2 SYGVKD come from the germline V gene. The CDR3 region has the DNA TGTGCCCTGGGCTCAGGGGGCACTGGCTACACCTTC. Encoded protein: CALGSGGTGYTF.

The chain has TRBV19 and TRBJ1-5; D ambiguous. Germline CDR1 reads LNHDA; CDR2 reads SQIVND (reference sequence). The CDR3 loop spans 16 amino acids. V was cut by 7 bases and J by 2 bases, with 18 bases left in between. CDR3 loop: CASKRNGWLGNQPQHF. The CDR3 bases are TGTGCCAGTAAAAGGAACGGGTGGTTGGGCAATCAGCCCCAGCATTTT.

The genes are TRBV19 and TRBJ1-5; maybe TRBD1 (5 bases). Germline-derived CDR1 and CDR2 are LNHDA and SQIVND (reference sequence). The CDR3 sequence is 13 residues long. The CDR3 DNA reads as TGTGCGGCGGGGGGGTTGGGCAATCAGCCCCAGCATTTT. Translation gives CAAGGLGNQPQHF.